The 22 T cell receptor beta chains in this list originate from one sample, sequenced in a study of blood T cell repertoires in COVID-19. Clones were sequenced by immunoSEQ multiplex PCR, and TCRdb holds only the in-frame ones, with some missing. Here the sample spans about 110,000 clones, 88% being singletons. Specimen: peripheral blood. These TCRs come from a woman between 45 and 60 years old with active or convalescent COVID-19.

The V gene is TRBV7-2, the J gene TRBJ1-6; D is possibly TRBD1 (5 bases). Trimming left V 5 bases short and J 7 bases short, with 18 bases between. CDR1 is SGHTA and CDR2 is FQGNSA in the germline V gene. This CDR3 comprises 16 residues. CDR3 protein: CASSAVGRQSNSPLHF. CDR3 coding DNA: TGTGCCAGCAGCGCAGTCGGAAGACAGTCCAATTCACCCCTCCACTTT.

The chain links TRBV9 to TRBJ2-1; TRBD2 matches at 10 bases. Unmatched junction bases numbered 7, after V lost 1 base and J lost 15 bases. Germline V CDR1 and CDR2: SGDLS, YYNGEE. This CDR3 is 13 amino acids long. The CDR3 region has the DNA TGTGCCAGCAGCGTACTCAGCGGGAGGGATCGGTTCTTC. Its protein product is CASSVLSGRDRFF.

This chain joins TRBV13 and TRBJ1-1; the D gene is possibly TRBD1 (6 bases). This CDR3 comprises 14 residues. Germline CDR1 and CDR2: PRHDT and FYEKMQ (reference sequence). The V gene lost 5 bases and the J gene lost 5 bases, with 15 bases spanning the gap. The CDR3 spells CASSVGGGRTEAFF. CDR3 nucleotide sequence: TGTGCCAGCAGCGTCGGGGGCGGGAGGACTGAAGCTTTCTTT.

This chain connects TRBV7-2 to TRBJ2-5, with 10 bases fitting TRBD2. V lost 4 bases to trimming and J lost 5 bases; unmatched junction nucleotides: 10. Germline CDR1 and CDR2: SGHTA and FQGNSA. The CDR3 contains 16 residues. The CDR3 DNA sequence: TGTGCCAGCAGCTCCATCCTCGCACTAGCGGGGGAGACCCAGTACTTC. Protein product: CASSSILALAGETQYF.

The chain employs TRBV11-2 and TRBJ1-3, with D maybe TRBD1 (5 bases). The germline CDR1 and CDR2 sequences are SGHAT and FQNNGV. The CDR3 covers 14 residues. Trimming cost V 6 bases and J 0 bases, with 9 bases left between them. The CDR3 DNA reads as TGTGCCAGCAGACACGACAGCTCTGGAAACACCATATATTTT. It is translated as CASRHDSSGNTIYF.

The chain employs TRBV18 and TRBJ2-5; D possibly corresponds to TRBD1 (6 bases). Trimming shortened V by 3 bases and J by 5 bases, and 13 bases separated the two germline ends. Germline V CDR1 and CDR2: KGHSH, LQKENI. The CDR3 loop spans 14 amino acids. CDR3 in DNA: TGTGCCAGCTCACCCCGAACAGGGTACGAGACCCAGTACTTC. Translated, it gives CASSPRTGYETQYF. The full variable domain, with the rest looked up from reference TRBV18 and TRBJ2-5, is NAGVMQNPRHLVRRRGQEARLRCSPMKGHSHVYWYRQLPEEGLKFMVYLQKENIIDESGMPKERFSAEFPKEGPSILRIQQVVRGDSAAYFCASSPRTGYETQYFGPGTRLLVL.

The rearrangement joins TRBV9 to TRBJ1-2, with 7 bases fitting TRBD1. Germline V gene sequence: CDR1 SGDLS, CDR2 YYNGEE. V shed 4 bases, J shed 6 bases, and the junction held 12 bases outside the gene matches. This CDR3 region has 15 residues. This CDR3 is CASSPRTGEDDGYTF. The DNA for the CDR3 is TGTGCCAGCAGCCCCCGAACAGGGGAAGATGATGGCTACACCTTC.

The V and J genes are TRBV28 and TRBJ1-2, with D hard to call. This CDR3 has 12 amino acids. The germline V and J ends were trimmed by 2 bases and 4 bases, with 5 bases remaining between them. Germline V gene lookup returns CDR1 MDHEN and CDR2 SYDVKM. DNA for the CDR3: TGTGCCAGCAGTTTAAGTAGCTATGGCTACACCTTC. It yields the protein CASSLSSYGYTF.

The chain is built from TRBV19 and TRBJ2-5; TRBD1 agrees at 7 bases. CDR3 length: 13 amino acids. CDR1 is LNHDA, CDR2 SQIVND, per germline (reference sequence). V lost 5 bases and J lost 4; bases outside the gene matches: 4. The CDR3 is CASSPHRGETQYF. The DNA of the CDR3 is TGTGCCAGTAGTCCCCACAGGGGAGAGACCCAGTACTTC. Complete variable domain (other parts from reference TRBV19 and TRBJ2-5): DGGITQSPKYLFRKEGQNVTLSCEQNLNHDAMYWYRQDPGQGLRLIYYSQIVNDFQKGDIAEGYSVSREKKESFPLTVTSAQKNPTAFYLCASSPHRGETQYFGPGTRLLVL.

The rearrangement links TRBV2 to TRBJ2-5; D gene unclear. Trimming took off 4 bases at V and 5 bases at J, with 11 bases between the two ends. The germline V gene has CDR1 SNHLY and CDR2 FYNNEI. The CDR3 contains 13 residues. The CDR3 bases are TGTGCCAGCAGTGGAACCTACGGGGAGACCCAGTACTTC. Its translation is CASSGTYGETQYF.

The chain recombines TRBV18 with TRBJ2-7, with D perhaps TRBD1 (6 bases). The CDR3 runs to 14 residues. Germline assignment: CDR1 KGHSH and CDR2 LQKENI. The V and J ends lost 3 bases and 1 base respectively, with 10 bases between them. The CDR3 region is CASSPGHESYEQYF. CDR3 in DNA: TGTGCCAGCTCACCGGGACACGAGTCCTACGAGCAGTACTTC.

This rearrangement joins TRBV19 to TRBJ1-1; D might be TRBD1 (5 bases). The CDR3 sequence is 13 residues long. From germline, CDR1 is LNHDA and CDR2 SQIVND (reference sequence). Trimming stripped 4 bases from V and 6 bases from J, with 12 bases between. DNA of the CDR3: TGTGCCAGTAGTACCCAGGGTTGGTCTGAAGCTTTCTTT. This codes for CASSTQGWSEAFF.

The chain has TRBV6-2 or TRBV6-3 and TRBJ2-1, with 9 bases lining up with TRBD2. V shed 0 bases, J shed 10 bases, and the junction held 10 bases outside the gene matches. CDR1 and CDR2 from the germline V gene are MNHEY and SVGEGT. The CDR3 runs to 16 residues. The CDR3 loop reads CASSYSSTIAGAEQFF. Written as DNA, the CDR3 is TGTGCCAGCAGTTACTCGTCTACGATAGCGGGAGCCGAGCAGTTCTTC.

The V gene is TRBV11-2, the J gene TRBJ1-5; 9 bases fit TRBD1. CDR3 length equals 14 residues. The V segment lost 4 bases and the J segment 4 bases; nucleotides outside the gene matches: 2. Germline V gene lookup returns CDR1 SGHAT and CDR2 FQNNGV. The CDR3 DNA sequence: TGTGCCAGCAGCTCGACAGGGGGGAATCAGCCCCAGCATTTT. Protein product: CASSSTGGNQPQHF.

This chain uses TRBV5-1 with TRBJ2-3; D is possibly TRBD2 (6 bases). The V end lost 4 bases, the J end lost 6 bases, and 9 bases lay between the germline ends. This CDR3 is built from 12 residues. Germline CDR1 reads SGHRS; CDR2 reads YFSETQ. CDR3 DNA sequence: TGCGCCAGCAGCCCTACTAGCGATACGCAGTATTTT. This translates into CASSPTSDTQYF.

The chain joins TRBV7-2 to TRBJ1-5; D possibly corresponds to TRBD1 (6 bases). Between the trimmed V and J ends, which lost 2 bases and 5 bases, there was a span of 10 bases. This CDR3 has 14 amino acids. Germline CDR1 and CDR2: SGHTA and FQGNSA. The CDR3 sequence is CASSLTGQYQPQHF. DNA for the CDR3: TGTGCCAGCAGCTTAACAGGGCAATATCAGCCCCAGCATTTT.

V usage is TRBV6-5 and J usage is TRBJ1-5; D is undetermined. Trimming shortened V by 7 bases and J by 1 base, and 11 bases separated the two germline ends. Germline-derived CDR1 and CDR2 are MNHEY and SVGAGI. CDR3 length: 14 residues. The CDR3 DNA sequence: TGTGCCAGCACCCTCGCGGGAAGCAATCAGCCCCAGCATTTT. Residues: CASTLAGSNQPQHF.

This chain joins TRBV6-5 and TRBJ2-1; the match to TRBD2 covers 9 bases. Unmatched junction bases numbered 4, after V lost 0 bases and J lost 7 bases. The CDR3 has 15 residues. Germline values: CDR1 MNHEY, CDR2 SVGAGI. This chain's CDR3 is CASSYSLAGLNEQFF. In DNA, the CDR3 is TGTGCCAGCAGTTACTCGCTAGCGGGGCTTAATGAGCAGTTCTTC.

This chain links TRBV29-1 with TRBJ1-2, with D tentatively TRBD1 (5 bases). Germline V CDR1 and CDR2: SQVTM, ANQGSEA. V was pared by 3 bases and J by 7 bases, with 9 bases between. CDR3 length: 11 residues. The CDR3 sequence: CSVDIRGGYTF. In DNA, the CDR3 is TGCAGCGTTGATATTAGGGGTGGCTACACCTTC.

This chain uses TRBV28 with TRBJ2-7, with 8 bases aligning to TRBD2. V dropped 4 bases and J dropped 1; count of bases not matched to a gene: 3. The CDR3 is made up of 14 amino acids. Germline CDR1 is MDHEN and CDR2 is SYDVKM. The CDR3 loop reads CASSSGTRSYEQYF. CDR3 DNA sequence: TGTGCCAGCAGTTCCGGGACTAGGTCCTACGAGCAGTACTTC.

The gene calls are TRBV3-1 (or the pseudogene TRBV3-2) and TRBJ1-3; D may be TRBD1 (6 bases). V lost 2 bases and J lost 4, with 18 bases in between. The CDR3 covers 17 residues. CDR1 LGHDT and CDR2 YNNKEL come from the germline V gene (reference sequence). This CDR3 reads CASSQWSSGDYGNTIYF. Here the CDR3 DNA reads TGTGCCAGCAGCCAATGGTCATCAGGGGATTACGGAAACACCATATATTTT.

The chain is built from TRBV5-1 and TRBJ2-1; 11 bases agree with TRBD2. The CDR3 has 15 amino acids. Germline-derived CDR1 and CDR2 are SGHRS and YFSETQ. Trimming removed 3 bases from V and 8 bases from J; junction bases left unmatched: 7. The CDR3 region has the DNA TGCGCCAGCAGCTCCATAGCGGGAGGGGGGCATGAGCAGTTCTTC. Amino acids: CASSSIAGGGHEQFF.